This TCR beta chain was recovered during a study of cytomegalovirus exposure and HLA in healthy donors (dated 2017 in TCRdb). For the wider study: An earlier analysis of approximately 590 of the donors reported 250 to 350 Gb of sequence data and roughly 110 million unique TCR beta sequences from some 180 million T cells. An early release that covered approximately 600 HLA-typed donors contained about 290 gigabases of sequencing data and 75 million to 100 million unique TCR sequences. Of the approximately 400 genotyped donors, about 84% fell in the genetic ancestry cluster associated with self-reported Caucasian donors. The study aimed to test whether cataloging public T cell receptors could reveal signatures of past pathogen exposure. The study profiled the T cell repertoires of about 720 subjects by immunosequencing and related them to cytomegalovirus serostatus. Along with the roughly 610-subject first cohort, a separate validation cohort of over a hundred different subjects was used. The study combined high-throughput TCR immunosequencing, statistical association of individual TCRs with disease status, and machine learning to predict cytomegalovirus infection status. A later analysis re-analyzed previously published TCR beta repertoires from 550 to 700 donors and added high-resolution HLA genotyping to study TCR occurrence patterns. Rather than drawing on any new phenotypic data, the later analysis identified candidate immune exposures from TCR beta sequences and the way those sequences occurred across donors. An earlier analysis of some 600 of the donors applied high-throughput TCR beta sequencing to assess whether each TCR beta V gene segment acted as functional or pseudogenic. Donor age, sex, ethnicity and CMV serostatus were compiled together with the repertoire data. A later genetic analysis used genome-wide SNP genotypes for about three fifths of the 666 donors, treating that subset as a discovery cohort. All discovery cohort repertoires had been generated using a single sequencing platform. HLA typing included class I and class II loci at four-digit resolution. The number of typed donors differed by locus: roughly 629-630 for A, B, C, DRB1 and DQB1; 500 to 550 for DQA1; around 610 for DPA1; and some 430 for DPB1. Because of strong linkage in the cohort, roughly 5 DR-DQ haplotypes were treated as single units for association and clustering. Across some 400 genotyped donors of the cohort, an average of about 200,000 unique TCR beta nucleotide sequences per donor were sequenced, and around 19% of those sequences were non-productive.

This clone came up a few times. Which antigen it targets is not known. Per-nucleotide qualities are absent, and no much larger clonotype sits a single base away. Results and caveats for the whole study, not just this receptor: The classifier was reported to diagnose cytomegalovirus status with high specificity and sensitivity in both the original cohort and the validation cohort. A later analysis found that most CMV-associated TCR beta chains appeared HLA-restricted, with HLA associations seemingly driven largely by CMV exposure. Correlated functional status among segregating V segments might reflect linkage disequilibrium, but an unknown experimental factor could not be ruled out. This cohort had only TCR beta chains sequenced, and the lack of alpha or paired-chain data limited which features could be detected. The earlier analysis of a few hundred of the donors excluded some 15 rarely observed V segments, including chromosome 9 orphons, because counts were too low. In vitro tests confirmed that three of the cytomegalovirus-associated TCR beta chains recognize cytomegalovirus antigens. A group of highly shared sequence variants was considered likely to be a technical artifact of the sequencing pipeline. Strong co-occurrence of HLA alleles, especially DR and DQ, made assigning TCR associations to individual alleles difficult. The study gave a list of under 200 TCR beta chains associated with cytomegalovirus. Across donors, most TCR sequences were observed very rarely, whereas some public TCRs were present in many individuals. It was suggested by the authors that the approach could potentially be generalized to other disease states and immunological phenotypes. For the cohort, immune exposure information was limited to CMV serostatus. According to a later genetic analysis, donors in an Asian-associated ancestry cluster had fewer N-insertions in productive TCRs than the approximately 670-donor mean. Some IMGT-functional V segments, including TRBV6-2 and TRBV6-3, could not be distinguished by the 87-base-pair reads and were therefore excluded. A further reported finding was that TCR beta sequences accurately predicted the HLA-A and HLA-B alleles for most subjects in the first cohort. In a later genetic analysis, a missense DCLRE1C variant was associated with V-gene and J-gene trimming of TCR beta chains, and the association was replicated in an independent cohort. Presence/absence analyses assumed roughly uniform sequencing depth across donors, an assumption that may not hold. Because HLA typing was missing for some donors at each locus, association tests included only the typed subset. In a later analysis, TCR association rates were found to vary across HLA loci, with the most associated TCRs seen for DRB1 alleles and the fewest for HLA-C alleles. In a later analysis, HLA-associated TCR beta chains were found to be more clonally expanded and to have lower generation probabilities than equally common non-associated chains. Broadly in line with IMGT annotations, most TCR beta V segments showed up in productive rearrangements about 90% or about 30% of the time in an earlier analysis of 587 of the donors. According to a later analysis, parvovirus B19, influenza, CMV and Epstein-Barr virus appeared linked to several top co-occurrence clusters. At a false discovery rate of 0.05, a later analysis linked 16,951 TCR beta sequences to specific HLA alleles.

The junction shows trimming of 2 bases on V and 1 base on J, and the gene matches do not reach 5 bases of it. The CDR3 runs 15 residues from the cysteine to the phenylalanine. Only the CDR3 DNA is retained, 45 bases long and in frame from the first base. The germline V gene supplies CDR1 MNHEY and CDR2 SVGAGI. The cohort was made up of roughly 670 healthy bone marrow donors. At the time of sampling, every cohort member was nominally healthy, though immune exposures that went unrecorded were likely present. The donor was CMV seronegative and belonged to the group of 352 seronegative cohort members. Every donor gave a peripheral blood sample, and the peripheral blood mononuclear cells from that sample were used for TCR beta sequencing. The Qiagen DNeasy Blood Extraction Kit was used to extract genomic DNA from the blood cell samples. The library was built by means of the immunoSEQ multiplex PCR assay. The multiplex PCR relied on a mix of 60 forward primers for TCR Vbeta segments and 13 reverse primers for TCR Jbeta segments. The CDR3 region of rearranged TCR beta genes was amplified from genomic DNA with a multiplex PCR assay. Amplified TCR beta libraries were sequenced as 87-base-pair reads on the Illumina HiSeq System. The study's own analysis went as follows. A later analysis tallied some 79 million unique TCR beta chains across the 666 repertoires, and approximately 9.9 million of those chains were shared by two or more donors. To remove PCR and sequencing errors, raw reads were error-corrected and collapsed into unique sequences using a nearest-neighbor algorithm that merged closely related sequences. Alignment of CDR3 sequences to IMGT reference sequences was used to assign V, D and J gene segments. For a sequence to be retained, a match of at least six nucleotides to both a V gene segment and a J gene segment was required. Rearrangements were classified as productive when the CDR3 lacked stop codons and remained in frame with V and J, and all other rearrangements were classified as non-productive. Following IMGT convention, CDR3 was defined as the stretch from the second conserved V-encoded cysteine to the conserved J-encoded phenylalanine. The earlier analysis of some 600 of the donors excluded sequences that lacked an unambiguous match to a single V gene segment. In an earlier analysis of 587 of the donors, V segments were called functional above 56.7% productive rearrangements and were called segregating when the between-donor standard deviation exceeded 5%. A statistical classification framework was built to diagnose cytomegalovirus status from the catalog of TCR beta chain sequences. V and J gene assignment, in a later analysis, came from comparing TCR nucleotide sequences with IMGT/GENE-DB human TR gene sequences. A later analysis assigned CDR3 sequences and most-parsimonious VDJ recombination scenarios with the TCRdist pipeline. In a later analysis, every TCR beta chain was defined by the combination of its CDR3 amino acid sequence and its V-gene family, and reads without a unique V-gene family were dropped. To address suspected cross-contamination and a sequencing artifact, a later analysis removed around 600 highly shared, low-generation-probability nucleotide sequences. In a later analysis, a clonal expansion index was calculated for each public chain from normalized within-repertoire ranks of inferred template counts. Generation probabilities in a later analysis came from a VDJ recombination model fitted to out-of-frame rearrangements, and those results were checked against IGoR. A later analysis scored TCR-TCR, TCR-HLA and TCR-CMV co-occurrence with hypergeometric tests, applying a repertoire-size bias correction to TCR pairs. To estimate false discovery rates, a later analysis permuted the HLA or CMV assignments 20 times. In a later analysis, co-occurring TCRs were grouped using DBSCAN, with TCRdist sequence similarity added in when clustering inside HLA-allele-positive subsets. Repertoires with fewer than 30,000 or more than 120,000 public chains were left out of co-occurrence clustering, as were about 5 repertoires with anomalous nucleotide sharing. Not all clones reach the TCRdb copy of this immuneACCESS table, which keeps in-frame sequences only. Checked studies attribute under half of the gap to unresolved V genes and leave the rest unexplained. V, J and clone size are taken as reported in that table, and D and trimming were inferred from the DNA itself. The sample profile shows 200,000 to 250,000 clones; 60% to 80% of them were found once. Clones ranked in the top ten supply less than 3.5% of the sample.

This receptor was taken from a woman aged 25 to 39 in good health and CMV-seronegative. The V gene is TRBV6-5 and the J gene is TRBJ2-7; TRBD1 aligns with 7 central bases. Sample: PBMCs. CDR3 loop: CASSYERTGSYEQYF. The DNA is TGTGCCAGCAGTTACGAAAGGACAGGTTCCTACGAGCAGTACTTC.